The rows below give T cell receptor beta chains drawn from one sample of a study of T cell responses to AZD1222 COVID-19 vaccine. Profiled with immunoSEQ multiplex PCR; TCRdb holds only in-frame clones, not every one. Of tens of thousands of clones in the sample, about 88% were seen once. The source material was peripheral blood, sampled on day 0 of AZD1222 vaccination. The receptors originated from an adult in good health. Both conserved end residues are part of each CDR3. A D gene is named only where the DNA matches it firmly. Clone size is not always given. Where it is, it says once, few, many or a class for expanded clones.

>TRBJ1-6|.|.|TRBV5-1
TGCGCCAGCAGCTTGGGGACAAGGGGTGGTAATTCACCCCTCCACTTT
CASSLGTRGGNSPLHF
>TRBJ1-5|TRBD1|.|TRBV6-5
TGTGCCAGCAGTTATCGAGGACAGGGCGGGGAGCCCCAGCATTTT
CASSYRGQGGEPQHF
>TRBJ1-1|TRBD1|.|TRBV19
TGTGCCAGCAATGGCAGGGGGGGAAGGAGAATGAACACTGAAGCTTTCTTT
CASNGRGGRRMNTEAFF
>TRBJ2-7|.|.|TRBV5-8
TGTGCCAGCAGCTTTTTACTAGTTCGCGAGCAGTACTTC
CASSFLLVREQYF
>TRBJ2-6|.|.|TRBV7-8
TGTGCCAGCAGCCCTCTCTCTGGGGCCAACGTCCTGACTTTC
CASSPLSGANVLTF
>TRBJ2-7|TRBD2|.|TRBV11-2
TGTGCCAGCAGGACTAGCGGAACCTACGAGCAGTACTTC
CASRTSGTYEQYF
>TRBJ2-7|TRBD2|.|TRBV6-5
TGTGCCAGCAGGGGACTAGCGGGACACTACGAGCAGTACTTC
CASRGLAGHYEQYF
>TRBJ2-3|TRBD2|.|TRBV7-2
TGTGCCAGCAGCTCGATAGCGGGAGATGTTTATACGCAGTATTTT
CASSSIAGDVYTQYF
>TRBJ1-3|.|few|TRBV5-1
TGCGCCAGCAGCTTTCCACAAGGGGGAAACACCATATATTTT
CASSFPQGGNTIYF
>TRBJ2-2|.|.|TRBV5-1
TGCGCCAGCAGCTTGGTGGACGGGAACACCGGGGAGCTGTTTTTT
CASSLVDGNTGELFF
>TRBJ2-6|TRBD1|once|TRBV7-9
TGTGCCAGCAGGTTCGGGACAGCCTTCTCTGGGGCCAACGTCCTGACTTTC
CASRFGTAFSGANVLTF
>TRBJ2-2|.|.|TRBV27
TGTGCCAGCAGTTTAAAAGGGGGCACCGGGGAGCTGTTTTTT
CASSLKGGTGELFF
>TRBJ2-7|TRBD2|once|TRBV5-4
TGTGCCAGCAGCGGGAGGGGACGGGGCTCCTACGAGCAGTACTTC
CASSGRGRGSYEQYF
>TRBJ1-3|.|.|TRBV2
TGTGCCAGCTTACAGGACCGCTCTGGAAACACCATATATTTT
CASLQDRSGNTIYF
>TRBJ1-1|.|few|TRBV27
.
CASSFLAGGPVGAFF
>TRBJ1-3|TRBD1|.|TRBV6-5
TGTGCCAGCAGAGCCGGGACAGCCTCTGGAAACACCATATATTTT
CASRAGTASGNTIYF
>TRBJ1-2|TRBD1|.|TRBV5-4
TGTGCCAGCACCATTGATCCAGGGCAGGGGGTCTATGGCTACACCTTC
CASTIDPGQGVYGYTF
>TRBJ2-1|TRBD1|.|TRBV7-3
TGTGCCAGCAACCCCGGGACAGGGCTGGGCAATGAGCAGTTCTTC
CASNPGTGLGNEQFF
>TRBJ1-6|TRBD1|.|TRBV19
TGTGCCAGTAGGACAGGGACGGGTAATTCACCCCTCCACTTT
CASRTGTGNSPLHF
>TRBJ2-2|.|.|TRBV7-2
TGTGCCAGCAGCTTATATGGCACCGGGGAGCTGTTTTTT
CASSLYGTGELFF
>TRBJ1-1|.|.|TRBV11-3
TGTGCCAGCAGCTCCGATGGTCGGGGAGGGGTCACTGAAGCTTTCTTT
CASSSDGRGGVTEAFF
>TRBJ1-6|.|.|TRBV7-8
TGTGCCAGCAGCCCAGGGGCTAATTCACCCCTCCACTTT
CASSPGANSPLHF
>TRBJ1-1|.|.|TRBV7-9
TGTGCCAGCAGACCGGAAGCTTTCTTT
CASRPEAFF
>TRBJ2-1|.|.|TRBV9
TGTGCCAGCAGCGCAACTAATGGGGGCGGCTACAATGAGCAGTTCTTC
CASSATNGGGYNEQFF
>TRBJ2-5|.|.|TRBV6-5
TGTGCCAGCAACAGAGGAGAGACCCAGTACTTC
CASNRGETQYF
>TRBJ2-2|.|.|TRBV6-4
TGTGCCAGCAGTGACTCGACAGACACCGGGGAGCTGTTTTTT
CASSDSTDTGELFF
>TRBJ2-1|.|few|TRBV5-1
TGCGCCAGCAGCCCGGACAGCAATGAGCAGTTCTTC
CASSPDSNEQFF
>TRBJ1-2|.|.|TRBV30
TGTGCCTGGATGATCCCGACAGCTAACTATGGCTACACCTTC
CAWMIPTANYGYTF
>TRBJ2-3|.|once|TRBV12-3/TRBV12-4
TGTGCCAGCAGCCCTCCGGGGGATACGCAGTATTTT
CASSPPGDTQYF
>TRBJ1-1|.|.|TRBV7-9
TGTGCCAGCAGCTCGAAGACGCCTACTGAAGCTTTCTTT
CASSSKTPTEAFF
>TRBJ1-5|.|few|TRBV27
TGTGCCAGCGCGTCCGCCAATCAGCCCCAGCATTTT
CASASANQPQHF
>TRBJ2-5|.|.|TRBV27
TGTGCCAGCAGTTTACCAGGGACAGCGGGGACCCAGTACTTC
CASSLPGTAGTQYF
>TRBJ1-4|.|.|TRBV5-4
TGTGCCAGCAGCTTGGCGTCGGGGCAGGGCCGAGAGAAACTGTTTTTT
CASSLASGQGREKLFF
>TRBJ2-2|.|few|TRBV6-1
TGTGCCAGCAGTGATACCACGGGGCAGGCGACGAACACCGGGGAGCTGTTTTTT
CASSDTTGQATNTGELFF
>TRBJ1-2|.|.|TRBV24-1
TGTGCCACCAGTGATTATGGCAGGTCCTATGGCTACACCTTC
CATSDYGRSYGYTF
>TRBJ1-6|.|.|TRBV30
TGTGCCTGGAGTGTACGGTTCAGGGATAATAATTCACCCCTCCACTTT
CAWSVRFRDNNSPLHF
>TRBJ2-7|.|.|TRBV12-5
TGTGCTAGTGGTTTGGTACTACAGGGTATTAGCGAGCAGTACTTC
CASGLVLQGISEQYF
>TRBJ1-1|TRBD1|.|TRBV5-1
TGCGCCAGTTACAGGGGTGTGGGCGGCACTGAAGCTTTCTTT
CASYRGVGGTEAFF
>TRBJ1-1|.|.|TRBV19
TGTGCCGTACAAACCCAAACGTACACTGAAGCTTTCTTT
CAVQTQTYTEAFF
>TRBJ1-1|.|.|TRBV9
TGTGCCAGCAGCGCTTTCGACCCAATTGGGGGGGCTTTCTTT
CASSAFDPIGGAFF
>TRBJ1-1|TRBD1|.|TRBV18
TGTGCCAGCTCACTAGACAGGGGTATCACTGAAGCTTTCTTT
CASSLDRGITEAFF
>TRBJ1-6|.|once|TRBV6-1
TGTGCCAGCAGTGAAGACAAGGGTTTGAATTCACCCCTCCACTTT
CASSEDKGLNSPLHF
>TRBJ2-3|TRBD1|.|TRBV4-3
TGCGCCAGCAGCCAAGGGACAAACGGGGGACAGGGAAGTACAGATACGCAGTATTTT
CASSQGTNGGQGSTDTQYF
>TRBJ1-2|.|.|TRBV7-8
TGTGCCAGCAGCCCCGCGGCAGCTAACTATGGCTACACCTTC
CASSPAAANYGYTF
>TRBJ2-7|.|.|TRBV2
TGTGCCAGTACAGGGTCCGCCTACGAGCAGTACTTC
CASTGSAYEQYF
>TRBJ2-5|TRBD2|.|TRBV24-1
TGTGCCACCGGGGGGGGTAGCGACAAGCAAGAGACCCAGTACTTC
CATGGGSDKQETQYF
>TRBJ1-5|.|.|TRBV6-1
TGTGCCAGCAGTGAATCCCCTACACCAGATCAGCCCCAGCATTTT
CASSESPTPDQPQHF
>TRBJ2-5|TRBD2|.|TRBV10-3
TGTGCCATCAGGGAGGGGCTAGCGGGGGGTTCTGAGACCCAGTACTTC
CAIREGLAGGSETQYF
>TRBJ1-6|.|.|TRBV9
TGTGCCAGCAGCCCCAGGGGACGGCAAGAAAATTCACCCCTCCACTTT
CASSPRGRQENSPLHF
>TRBJ1-2|.|.|TRBV10-1
TGCGCCAGCAGTGAGGGCAGGGACTACCCAAATTATGGCTACACCTTC
CASSEGRDYPNYGYTF
>TRBJ2-3|TRBD2|once|TRBV3-1/TRBV3-2
TGTGCCAGCAGCCAAAGGGACTACTCAGATACGCAGTATTTT
CASSQRDYSDTQYF
>TRBJ2-1|.|.|TRBV14
TGTGCCAGCAGCCATGGGGGCGGCCCCGGAAATGAGCAGTTCTTC
CASSHGGGPGNEQFF
>TRBJ2-3|.|.|TRBV11-3
TGTGCCAGCAGCTTAGTTGTAGCGGACTTAGATACGCAGTATTTT
CASSLVVADLDTQYF
>TRBJ1-2|.|few|TRBV7-2
TGTGCCAGCAGGATGGGGTTGGGCTACACCTTC
CASRMGLGYTF
>TRBJ1-2|TRBD1|.|TRBV5-6
TGTGCCAGCAGCTCCTACAGGGGGCAAGGCTACACCTTC
CASSSYRGQGYTF
>TRBJ1-2|.|.|TRBV15
TGTGCCACCAGCAGAGATCAGCAGGGGACCACCTTC
CATSRDQQGTTF
>TRBJ2-7|TRBD2|.|TRBV5-5
TGTGCCAGCAGCTTGCTTTATATCGGGACTAGCGCCCACTACGAGCAGTACTTC
CASSLLYIGTSAHYEQYF